Reported below is one TCR beta chain. Its antigen is not known. The record originates from a study of CD8+ T cells in alopecia areata. Study-wide results and caveats: Scalp clonality, together with expanded CD8+ clones among the top 100, fell significantly with tofacitinib.

From germline, CDR1 is SEHNR and CDR2 FQNEAQ (reference sequence). V was trimmed by 4 bases and J by 7 bases, leaving 17 bases between them. This CDR3 comprises 14 residues. RNA extraction and reverse transcription yielded cDNA as sequencing template. This table comes from immunoSEQ multiplex PCR, and its TCRdb copy is limited to in-frame clones, with some not included. This sample has around 200,000 clones; 60% occur once, and the top ten carry 0.65% to 0.7%. Treatment specified: oral pan-JAK inhibitor, 5-10 mg twice daily. The source of this sequence is a human donor with alopecia areata. The source was CD4+ T cells sorted from blood, collected at week 4, from a patient treated with tofacitinib. This sequence joins TRBV7-9 and TRBJ2-7; the D gene is possibly TRBD2 (5 bases). The CDR3 bases are TGTGCCAGCAGCTCGGCCGGGGATGGGAAGGAGCAGTACTTC. Protein sequence: CASSSAGDGKEQYF. The full variable domain, its missing parts supplied by reference TRBV7-9 and TRBJ2-7, is DTGVSQNPRHKITKRGQNVTFRCDPISEHNRLYWYRQTLGQGPEFLTYFQNEAQLEKSRLLSDRFSAERPKGSFSTLEIQRTEQGDSAMYLCASSSAGDGKEQYFGPGTRLTVT.